This TCR beta chain was documented in a study of blood T cell repertoires in COVID-19. Profiling relied on immunoSEQ multiplex PCR, and the TCRdb table lists in-frame clones only, not all of them. The profile shows 250,000 to 350,000 clones, about 87% of them singletons. In its sample, this clone was seen once. Sample: PBMCs or T cells enriched from blood (not recorded which). This receptor was taken from a woman aged 25 to 39 who had recovered from COVID-19.

The CDR3 region has the DNA TGTGCCAGCAGCGGACTAGCGGGGGGGTACAATGAGCAGTTCTTC. Amino acid sequence: CASSGLAGGYNEQFF. The gene calls are TRBV6-6 and TRBJ2-1, with 15 positions matching TRBD2. CDR1 MNHNY and CDR2 SVGAGI come from the germline V gene (reference sequence). The CDR3 is 15 amino acids. The V and J ends lost 6 bases and 4 bases, in that order; junction bases with no gene match: 1.